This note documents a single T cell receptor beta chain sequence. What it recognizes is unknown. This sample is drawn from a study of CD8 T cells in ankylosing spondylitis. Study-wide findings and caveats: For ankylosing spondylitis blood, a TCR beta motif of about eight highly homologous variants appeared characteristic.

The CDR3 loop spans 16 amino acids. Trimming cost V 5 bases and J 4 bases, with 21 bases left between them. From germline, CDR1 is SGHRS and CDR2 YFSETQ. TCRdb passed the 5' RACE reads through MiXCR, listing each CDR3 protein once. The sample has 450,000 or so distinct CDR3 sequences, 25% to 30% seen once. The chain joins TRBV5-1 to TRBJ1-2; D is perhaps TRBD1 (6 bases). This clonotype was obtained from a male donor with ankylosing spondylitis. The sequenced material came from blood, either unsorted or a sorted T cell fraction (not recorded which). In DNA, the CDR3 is TGCGCCAGCAGTGATATTTCGACGGGGGCGAGCTATGGCTACACCTTC. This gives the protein CASSDISTGASYGYTF.